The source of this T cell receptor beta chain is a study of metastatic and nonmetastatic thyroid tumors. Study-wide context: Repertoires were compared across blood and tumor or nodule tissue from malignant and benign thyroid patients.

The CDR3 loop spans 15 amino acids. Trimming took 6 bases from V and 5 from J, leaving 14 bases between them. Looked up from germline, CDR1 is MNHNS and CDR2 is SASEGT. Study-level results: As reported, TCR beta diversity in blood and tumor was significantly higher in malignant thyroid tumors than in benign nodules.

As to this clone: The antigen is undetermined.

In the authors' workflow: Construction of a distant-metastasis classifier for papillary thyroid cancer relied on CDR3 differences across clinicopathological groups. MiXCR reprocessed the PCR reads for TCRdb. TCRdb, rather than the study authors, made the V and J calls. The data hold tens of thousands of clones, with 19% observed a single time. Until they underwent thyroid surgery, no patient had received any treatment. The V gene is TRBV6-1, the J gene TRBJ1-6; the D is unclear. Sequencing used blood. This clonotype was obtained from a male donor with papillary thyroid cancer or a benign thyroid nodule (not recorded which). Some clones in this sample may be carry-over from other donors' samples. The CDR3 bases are TGTGCCAGCAGCCGTCTGACACGGGATAATTCACCCCTCCACTTT. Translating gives CASSRLTRDNSPLHF.